This TCR beta chain was sequenced for a study of early T cells in non-severe SARS-CoV-2 infection. Germline CDR1 is ENHRY and CDR2 is SYGVKD. The CDR3 is made up of 13 amino acids. V was cut by 3 bases and J by 1 base, with 6 bases left in between. TCRdb recomputed calls from the 5' RACE reads with MiXCR, one row per CDR3 protein. Of more than 55,000 distinct CDR3 sequences listed, about 4.6% are singletons. This clonotype was detected many times. The specimen comprised whole blood, sampled at baseline. The TCR originated in an adult who was a healthcare worker with PCR-confirmed SARS-CoV-2 infection or an uninfected control (not recorded which). The donor label of this sample is uncertain. V usage is TRBV10-3 and J usage is TRBJ1-1, with D perhaps matching TRBD1 (5 bases). In DNA form, the CDR3 reads TGTGCCATCAGTGACGGGGGGAACACTGAAGCTTTCTTT. This translates into CAISDGGNTEAFF.